This T cell receptor (beta chain) was observed in a study of blood T cell repertoires in COVID-19. Study information: The origin of the acute and convalescent COVID-19 samples was the United States, Italy and Spain. PBMCs, B-cell-depleted T cells, or T cells were the source of the cDNA or gDNA that made up the material.

This clone has a single count. V lost 7 bases, J lost 9 bases, and 16 bases lay in between. Germline V CDR1 and CDR2: SEHNR, FQNEAQ (reference sequence). The CDR3 is 13 amino acids. As originally analysed: Amplified reference gene primers provided the basis for estimating nucleated cell counts. TCRdb keeps only in-frame clones here, not all; method: immunoSEQ multiplex PCR. V, J and clone size were drawn from that table, and D and trimming were deduced from the DNA. Of 85,000 to 100,000 clones in the sample, 84% were seen once. The sequence derives from a human donor in a cohort sampled during active COVID-19. The rearrangement joins TRBV7-9 to TRBJ2-1; D not resolved. Source material: peripheral blood. The CDR3 is CASKRGGGAEQFF. As DNA, the CDR3 is TGTGCCAGCAAGAGAGGTGGCGGAGCTGAGCAGTTCTTC.